Below, one T cell receptor beta chain is given with its context. Antigen unknown. It was with a sample-barcoded 5' primer and a J-beta primer mix that a second PCR of roughly 7 to 12 cycles was run. A single record per CDR3 protein comes from TCRdb applying MiXCR to the 5' RACE reads. The data contain about 1.5 million distinct CDR3 sequences, under 55% of them singletons. This specimen belongs to a study of blood T cells in healthy people across ages. Study observations and caveats: Naive CD4+ cells and diversity were both higher in long-lived donors than in aged donors. The study regarded diversity estimates from one million T cells as underestimates. What prevented conclusive comparison of naive and antigen-experienced cells was that PBMCs were unsorted.

Trimming shortened V by 6 bases and J by 15 bases, and 21 bases separated the two germline ends. Germline V gene data show CDR1 as LNHNV and CDR2 as YYDKDF (reference sequence). The CDR3 totals 13 residues. The TCR originated in a woman aged 18-30 years in good health. Specimen: blood. This chain links TRBV15 with TRBJ2-1, with D maybe TRBD2 (5 bases). Written as DNA, the CDR3 is TGTGCCACCAGTCAGAGGTCGAGCGGATTGCGGTTCTTC. Amino acids: CATSQRSSGLRFF.